Listed below are T cell receptor beta chains from one sample, sequenced in a study of vaccination and CD4 T cells after COVID-19. Each CDR3 protein is one row after TCRdb ran MiXCR on the PCR reads. Among some 10,000 distinct CDR3 sequences listed, roughly 49% were seen once. Their recognized antigens are unknown. Sequences were obtained from CD4+ T cells from blood, cultured in vitro. The receptors here all came from a human donor in good health. CDR3s include the opening cysteine and the closing phenylalanine or tryptophan. Fields, in order: clone size, V gene, D gene, J gene, CDR3 length, CDR3 protein, CDR3 DNA. The D gene is left open where the match is weak. Some rows mark clone size as missing; the rest say once, few, many or name a class of expanded clone.

>.|TRBV11-3|.|TRBJ1-1|13
CASSLGGGAEAFF
TGTGCCAGCAGCTTAGGTGGGGGGGCTGAAGCTTTCTTT
>few|TRBV6-5|.|TRBJ2-3|11
CASSYIDTQYF
TGTGCCAGCAGTTATATTGATACGCAGTATTTT
>.|TRBV7-9|.|TRBJ2-3|15
CASSLRASSTDTQYF
TGTGCCAGCAGCTTGAGGGCTAGCTCCACAGATACGCAGTATTTT
>few|TRBV7-2|TRBD2|TRBJ2-7|15
CASSPLAGGPYEQYF
TGTGCCAGCAGCCCCTTAGCGGGGGGGCCCTACGAGCAGTACTTC
>.|TRBV19|TRBD1|TRBJ2-2|14
CASSTNRGTGELFF
TGTGCCAGTAGTACTAACAGGGGTACCGGGGAGCTGTTTTTT
>.|TRBV5-4|TRBD1|TRBJ1-1|16
CASSLDFRTGNTEAFF
TGTGCCAGCAGCTTGGACTTTAGGACAGGGAACACTGAAGCTTTCTTT
>.|TRBV30|.|TRBJ2-1|12
CAWSTSNNEQFF
TGTGCCTGGAGTACTAGCAACAATGAGCAGTTCTTC
>.|TRBV5-1|.|TRBJ2-7|14
CASGKELGPLEQYF
TGCGCCAGCGGCAAGGAACTGGGGCCCCTCGAGCAGTACTTC
>few|TRBV20-1|.|TRBJ2-3|10
CSATRNTQYF
TGCAGTGCAACCCGTAATACGCAGTATTTT
>.|TRBV5-6|TRBD1|TRBJ2-5|13
CASSAWTGETQYF
TGTGCCAGCAGCGCCTGGACAGGGGAGACCCAGTACTTC
>few|TRBV5-4|TRBD1|TRBJ2-5|16
CASSLFLGQPQVTQYF
TGTGCCAGCAGCTTGTTTTTGGGACAGCCCCAAGTGACCCAGTACTTC
>.|TRBV10-3|.|TRBJ1-1|14
CAIRNPGSETEAFF
TGTGCCATCAGAAACCCAGGGAGTGAGACTGAAGCTTTCTTT
>few|TRBV19|TRBD1|TRBJ1-2|14
CATKVQGRFGGYTF
TGTGCCACCAAGGTACAGGGGAGGTTCGGTGGCTACACCTTC
>.|TRBV3-1|.|TRBJ1-2|12
CASSPTRGGYTF
TGTGCCAGCAGCCCTACGCGGGGGGGGTACACCTTC
>.|TRBV18|TRBD1|TRBJ1-1|15
CASSLKQGVDTEAFF
TGTGCCAGCTCACTTAAACAGGGGGTTGACACTGAAGCTTTCTTT
>few|TRBV7-9|TRBD1|TRBJ1-1|15
CASRAKDRLGTEAFF
TGTGCCAGCAGGGCCAAGGACAGGCTAGGCACTGAAGCTTTCTTT
>once|TRBV7-2|.|TRBJ2-7|13
CASSLQTGYEQYF
TGTGCCAGCAGCTTACAGACTGGCTACGAGCAGTACTTC
>once|TRBV12-3/TRBV12-4|.|TRBJ1-5|14
CASSLEGGNQPQHF
TGTGCCAGCAGTTTAGAAGGGGGGAATCAGCCCCAGCATTTT
>.|TRBV6-2/TRBV6-3|.|TRBJ1-1|11
CASSQGLEAFF
TGTGCCAGCAGCCAGGGACTTGAAGCTTTCTTT
>few|TRBV5-1|.|TRBJ2-7|14
CASSLEDSSYEQYF
TGCGCCAGCAGCTTGGAGGACAGCTCCTACGAGCAGTACTTC
>few|TRBV20-1|.|TRBJ1-6|14
CSATVGRQNSPLHF
TGCAGTGCTACGGTCGGCCGCCAAAATTCACCCCTCCACTTT
>few|TRBV20-1|TRBD1|TRBJ2-7|14
CSARWPGQGYEQYF
TGCAGTGCTAGGTGGCCGGGACAGGGCTACGAGCAGTACTTC
>once|TRBV10-2|TRBD2|TRBJ2-7|17
CASSRETSGIGTYEQYF
TGCGCCAGCAGCCGGGAGACTAGCGGGATAGGGACCTACGAGCAGTACTTC
>few|TRBV7-2|TRBD2|TRBJ2-5|16
CASSLNTGGLSETQYF
TGTGCCAGCAGCTTAAATACGGGGGGGCTCAGTGAGACCCAGTACTTC
>once|TRBV20-1|TRBD2|TRBJ2-5|17
CSARGLAGGPIQETQYF
TGCAGTGCTAGAGGGCTAGCGGGGGGCCCCATCCAAGAGACCCAGTACTTC
>.|TRBV20-1|.|TRBJ1-1|11
CSASRLTEAFF
TGCAGTGCTAGCAGACTTACTGAAGCTTTCTTT
>.|TRBV6-1|.|TRBJ1-1|12
CASSDRFTEAFF
TGTGCCAGCAGTGATAGGTTCACTGAAGCTTTCTTT
>.|TRBV30|TRBD1|TRBJ2-7|14
CAVGVGDRGSPQYF
TGTGCTGTCGGAGTCGGGGACAGGGGATCCCCTCAGTACTTC
>.|TRBV10-3|TRBD2|TRBJ2-1|15
CAISDLAGGLNEQFF
TGTGCCATCAGTGATCTTGCGGGGGGGCTCAATGAGCAGTTCTTC
>few|TRBV7-2|TRBD1|TRBJ1-2|13
CASSYGQGIGYTF
TGTGCCAGCAGCTACGGACAGGGGATAGGCTACACCTTC
>few|TRBV6-1|TRBD1|TRBJ1-5|16
CASSPRTGLSNQPQHF
TGTGCCAGCAGTCCACGGACAGGTCTGAGCAATCAGCCCCAGCATTTT
>once|TRBV12-5|.|TRBJ2-3|15
CASGLQRQYTDTQYF
TGTGCTAGTGGTTTGCAGAGACAGTACACAGATACGCAGTATTTT